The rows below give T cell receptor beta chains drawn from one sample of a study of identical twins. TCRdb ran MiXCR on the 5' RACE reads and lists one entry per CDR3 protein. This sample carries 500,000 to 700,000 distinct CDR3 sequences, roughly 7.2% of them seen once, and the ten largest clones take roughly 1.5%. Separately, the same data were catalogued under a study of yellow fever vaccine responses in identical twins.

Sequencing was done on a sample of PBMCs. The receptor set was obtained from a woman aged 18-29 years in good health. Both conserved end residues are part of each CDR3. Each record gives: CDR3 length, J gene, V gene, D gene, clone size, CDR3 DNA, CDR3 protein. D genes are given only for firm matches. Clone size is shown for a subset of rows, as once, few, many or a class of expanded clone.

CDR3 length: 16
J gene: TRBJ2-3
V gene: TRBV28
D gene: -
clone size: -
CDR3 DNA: TGTGCCAGCAGTTTATTTCTGCTAGCCAGCACAGATACGCAGTATTTT
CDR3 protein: CASSLFLLASTDTQYF

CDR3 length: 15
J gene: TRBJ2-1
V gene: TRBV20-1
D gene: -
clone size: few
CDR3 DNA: TGCAGTGCCAGTTCCGGGACCGCGTCCTACAATGAGCAGTTCTTC
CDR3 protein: CSASSGTASYNEQFF

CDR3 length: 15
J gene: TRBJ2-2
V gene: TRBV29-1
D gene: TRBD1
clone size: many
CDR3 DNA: TGCAGCGTTCATACCGGGACAGGGAACACCGGGGAGCTGTTTTTT
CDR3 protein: CSVHTGTGNTGELFF

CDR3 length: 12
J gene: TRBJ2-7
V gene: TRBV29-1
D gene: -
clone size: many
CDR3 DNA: TGCAGCGTTGATAGGGGGGGGCCGGAGCAGTACTTC
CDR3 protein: CSVDRGGPEQYF

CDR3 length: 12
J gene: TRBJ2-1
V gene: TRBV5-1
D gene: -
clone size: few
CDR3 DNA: TGCGCCAGCAGCTTGTTAGGGGATGAGCAGTTCTTC
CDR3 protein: CASSLLGDEQFF

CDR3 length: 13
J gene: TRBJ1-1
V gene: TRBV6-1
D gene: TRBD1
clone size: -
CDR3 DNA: TGTGCCGGACGACAGGGGGGAAACACTGAAGCTTTCTTT
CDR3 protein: CAGRQGGNTEAFF

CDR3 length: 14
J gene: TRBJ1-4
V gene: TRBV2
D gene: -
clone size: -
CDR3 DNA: TGTGCCAGCACCCAGGACGCAACTAATGAAAAACTGTTTTTT
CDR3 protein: CASTQDATNEKLFF

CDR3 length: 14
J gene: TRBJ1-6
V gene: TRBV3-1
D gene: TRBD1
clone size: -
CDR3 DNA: TGTGCCAGCAGCATCCGGACAGGGTATTCACCCCTCCACTTT
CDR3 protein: CASSIRTGYSPLHF

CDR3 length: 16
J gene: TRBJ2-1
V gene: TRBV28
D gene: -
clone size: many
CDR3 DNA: TGTGCCAGTAGAACCCAGGGTCCCGAAAAAGGGAATGAGCAGTTCTTC
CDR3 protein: CASRTQGPEKGNEQFF

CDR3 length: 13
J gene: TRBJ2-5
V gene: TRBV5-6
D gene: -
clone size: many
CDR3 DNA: TGTGCCAGCAGCTTGGAATCTGCGGAGACCCAGTACTTC
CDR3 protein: CASSLESAETQYF

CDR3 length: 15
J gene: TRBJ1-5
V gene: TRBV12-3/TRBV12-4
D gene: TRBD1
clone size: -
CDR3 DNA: TGTGCCAGCAAAGCCGGGACAGTTAACAATCAGCCCCAGCATTTT
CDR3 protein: CASKAGTVNNQPQHF

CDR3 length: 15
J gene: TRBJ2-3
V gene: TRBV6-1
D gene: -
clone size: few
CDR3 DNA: TGTGCCAGCAGTGAGGTGACGGGGGGCACAGATACGCAGTATTTT
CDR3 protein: CASSEVTGGTDTQYF

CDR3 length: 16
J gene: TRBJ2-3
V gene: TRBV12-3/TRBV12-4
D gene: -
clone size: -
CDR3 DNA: TGTGCCAGCAGTTTGATAGGCGGGGAATTCACAGATACGCAGTATTTT
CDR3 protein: CASSLIGGEFTDTQYF

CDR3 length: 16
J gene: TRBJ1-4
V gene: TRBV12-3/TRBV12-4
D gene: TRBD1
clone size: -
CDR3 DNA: TGTGCCAGCAGACCGATAGGGACAGGGCATAATGAAAAACTGTTTTTT
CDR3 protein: CASRPIGTGHNEKLFF

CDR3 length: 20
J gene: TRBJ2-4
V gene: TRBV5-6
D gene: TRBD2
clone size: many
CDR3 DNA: TGTGCCAGCAGCTTGCCCCGGGTTAGCGGGAGGAAGGGTTCCAAAAACATTCAGTACTTC
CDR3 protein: CASSLPRVSGRKGSKNIQYF

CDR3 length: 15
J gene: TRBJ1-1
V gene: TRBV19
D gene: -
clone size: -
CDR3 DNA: TGTGCCAGCACCAAGTCGGGGGCTGGGAACACTGAAGCTTTCTTT
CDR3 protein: CASTKSGAGNTEAFF

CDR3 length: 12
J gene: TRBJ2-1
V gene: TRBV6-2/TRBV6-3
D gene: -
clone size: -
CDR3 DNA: TGTGCCAGCAGTTACATGGGGACTGAGCAGTTCTTC
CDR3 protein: CASSYMGTEQFF